Shown below are 29 T cell receptor beta chains from a single sample sequenced in a study of cytomegalovirus exposure and HLA in healthy donors. Generated by immunoSEQ multiplex PCR, the TCRdb table keeps only in-frame clones and is missing some. The data hold 120,000 or so clones, with 89% observed a single time. The sequenced material came from PBMCs. The receptors come from a woman aged 18 to 35 in good health and CMV-seronegative.

V is TRBV27 and J is TRBJ1-1, with D maybe TRBD1 (6 bases). V lost 5 bases, J lost 7 bases, and 17 bases lay in between. Germline lookup yields CDR1 MNHEY and CDR2 SMNVEV (reference sequence). CDR3 length equals 14 residues. Written as DNA, the CDR3 is TGTGCCAGCAGTGTCCACAGGGCGGATGGTGAAGCTTTCTTT. Translating it yields CASSVHRADGEAFF.

The V gene is TRBV30, the J gene TRBJ2-5, with 13 bases lining up with TRBD2. Germline lookup yields CDR1 GTSNPN and CDR2 SVGIG (reference sequence). Trimming removed 5 bases from V and 2 bases from J; junction bases left unmatched: 5. The CDR3 has 15 amino acids. The CDR3: CAWLGTSGAQETQYF. DNA for the CDR3: TGTGCCTGGCTCGGGACTAGCGGGGCGCAAGAGACCCAGTACTTC.

The V and J genes are TRBV30 and TRBJ1-4; tentative D call: TRBD1 (5 bases). The germline gives CDR1 GTSNPN, CDR2 SVGIG (reference sequence). CDR3 length: 13 amino acids. With 2 bases removed from V and 7 bases from J, the gap between germline ends came to 11 bases. The DNA of the CDR3 is TGTGCCTGGAGTCGGGGGGAGGGTGAAAAACTGTTTTTT. Translated: CAWSRGEGEKLFF.

DNA for the CDR3: TGTGCCAGCAGTTACGGGGGGGACGCAGATACGCAGTATTTT. It yields the protein CASSYGGDADTQYF. The genes are TRBV6-6 and TRBJ2-3; 7 nucleotides line up with TRBD2. The CDR3 covers 14 residues. CDR1 MNHNY and CDR2 SVGAGI come from the germline V gene (reference sequence). The V segment lost 2 bases and the J segment 4 bases; nucleotides outside the gene matches: 3.

The genes are TRBV19 and TRBJ2-1; D not certain. The germline gives CDR1 LNHDA, CDR2 SQIVND (reference sequence). CDR3 length: 12 residues. Trimming removed 5 bases from V and 3 bases from J, with 5 bases in between. CDR3 DNA: TGTGCCAGTAGTGTCAACTACAATGAGCAGTTCTTC. Its protein is CASSVNYNEQFF.

The V call is TRBV2, the J call TRBJ2-7; D perhaps matches TRBD1 (6 bases). Germline loops: CDR1 SNHLY, CDR2 FYNNEI. CDR3 length: 14 amino acids. Trimming removed 6 bases at V and 3 bases at J, with 15 bases between. CDR3 sequence (DNA): TGTGCCAGCAGCTTCAACAGGGTAGGCTACGAGCAGTACGTC. It is translated as CASSFNRVGYEQYV.

The chain links TRBV11-2 to TRBJ2-7; TRBD2 agrees at 10 bases. This CDR3 has 12 amino acids. The J segment lost 3 bases and the V segment lost 8 bases, leaving 1 base of the junction unmatched. Germline V CDR1 and CDR2: SGHAT, FQNNGV. For the CDR3, the DNA is TGTGCCAGCGCTAGCGGGAGCTACGAGCAGTACTTC. It specifies CASASGSYEQYF.

The gene calls are TRBV6-1 and TRBJ1-5; D gene unclear. CDR1 is MNHNS, CDR2 SASEGT, per germline. V lost 1 base and J 6 bases, leaving 10 bases between the germline ends. The CDR3 loop spans 14 amino acids. CDR3 coding DNA: TGTGCCAGCAGTGAAGTAACAGCCCGTCAGCCCCAGCATTTT. Translated: CASSEVTARQPQHF.

The sample holds a few counts of this clone. This chain uses TRBV28 with TRBJ1-6; TRBD1 is a possible D gene (5 bases). Trimming pared 9 bases from V and 10 bases from J, leaving 25 bases between. CDR3 length equals 16 residues. Germline CDR1 MDHEN, CDR2 SYDVKM. The chain's CDR3 is CASKVYPGPKGSPLHF. CDR3 coding DNA: TGTGCCAGTAAAGTTTACCCAGGGCCTAAGGGGTCACCCCTCCACTTT.

This clone was seen more than once but under ten times. The chain uses TRBV10-1 and TRBJ2-1; TRBD2 aligns across 8 bases. Germline CDR1 and CDR2: WNHNN and SYGVQD (reference sequence). The CDR3 sequence is 16 residues long. Unmatched junction bases numbered 10, after V lost 4 bases and J lost 5 bases. CDR3 DNA sequence: TGCGCCAGCAGTGGCTATTCAGCGGGAGACGACAATGAGCAGTTCTTC. Protein: CASSGYSAGDDNEQFF.

The rearrangement uses TRBV19 and TRBJ2-2; possibly TRBD2 for D (6 bases). This CDR3 is 16 amino acids long. V was cut by 8 bases and J by 2 bases, with 18 bases left in between. Per the germline V gene, CDR1 is LNHDA and CDR2 is SQIVND (reference sequence). CDR3 residues: CASSRGGNYNTGELFF. The CDR3, as DNA: TGTGCCAGTTCCCGGGGCGGGAACTATAACACCGGGGAGCTGTTTTTT.

This clone was observed once. The chain has TRBV28 and TRBJ1-3; D gene uncertain. Germline values: CDR1 MDHEN, CDR2 SYDVKM. The V and J ends lost 1 base and 0 bases respectively, with 7 bases between them. The CDR3 extends over 15 amino acids. The CDR3, as DNA: TGTGCCAGCAGTTTATTCCGGGGCTCTGGAAACACCATATATTTT. The encoded protein is CASSLFRGSGNTIYF.

The chain carries TRBV6-1 and TRBJ1-2; maybe TRBD1 (5 bases). Per the germline V gene, CDR1 is MNHNS and CDR2 is SASEGT. V lost 6 bases, J lost 8 bases, and 16 bases lay in between. The CDR3 is 13 residues long. This chain's CDR3 is CASRATVSGGYTF. For the CDR3, the DNA is TGTGCCAGCAGGGCGACAGTTTCCGGCGGCTACACCTTC.

The rearrangement links TRBV2 to TRBJ2-7; D not resolved. The V end lost 9 bases, the J end lost 7 bases, and 10 bases lay between the germline ends. In germline, CDR1 is SNHLY, CDR2 FYNNEI. The CDR3 extends over 10 amino acids. The DNA of the CDR3 is TGTGCCAGTGACACGATAGAGCAGTACGTC. Amino acids: CASDTIEQYV.

The chain couples TRBV30 to TRBJ2-5; TRBD1 agrees at 7 bases. The V gene end was trimmed by 1 base and the J gene end by 1 base; junction bases not matched to a gene: 9. Per germline, CDR1 GTSNPN and CDR2 SVGIG (reference sequence). The CDR3 extends over 16 amino acids. The CDR3 DNA sequence: TGTGCCTGGAGTGAGGGACAGACAATCTCCCAAGAGACCCAGTACTTC. It encodes CAWSEGQTISQETQYF.

This rearrangement joins TRBV5-1 to TRBJ2-7; 7 bases map to TRBD2. The CDR3 runs 14 residues. V shed 4 bases, J shed 5 bases, and the junction held 9 bases outside the gene matches. The germline gives CDR1 SGHRS, CDR2 YFSETQ. The CDR3 spells CASSAGLSGDEQYF. In DNA, the CDR3 is TGCGCCAGCAGCGCGGGACTGAGCGGGGACGAGCAGTACTTC.

The chain has TRBV7-9 and TRBJ2-5; 9 positions agree with TRBD1. Germline V CDR1 and CDR2: SEHNR, FQNEAQ (reference sequence). The junction had 7 bases not matched to a gene; V was cut back by 1 base and J by 4 bases. The CDR3 contains 16 residues. The CDR3 nucleotides read TGTGCCAGCAGCTTAGATCGCGGACAGGGGAGAGAGACCCAGTACTTC. Encoded protein: CASSLDRGQGRETQYF.

The chain has TRBV20-1 and TRBJ2-1; no clear D. Trimming took off 3 bases at V and 2 bases at J, with 2 bases between the two ends. Germline loops: CDR1 DFQATT, CDR2 SNEGSKA (reference sequence). The CDR3 is 11 residues long. CDR3 sequence: CSASTYNEQFF. CDR3 bases: TGCAGTGCTAGTACCTACAATGAGCAGTTCTTC.

The chain joins TRBV2 to TRBJ2-1, with TRBD2 matching over 11 bases. The germline CDR1 and CDR2 sequences are SNHLY and FYNNEI. The CDR3 covers 15 residues. The junction had 6 bases not matched to a gene; V was cut back by 5 bases and J by 6 bases. CDR3 DNA: TGTGCCAGCAGTCATGGACTAGCGGGCACCAATGAGCAGTTCTTC. Residues: CASSHGLAGTNEQFF.

This rearrangement joins TRBV27 to TRBJ2-5; D call uncertain. CDR1 and CDR2 (germline): MNHEY, SMNVEV (reference sequence). The V end lost 7 bases, the J end lost 0 bases, and 9 bases lay between the germline ends. This CDR3 contains 13 residues. The CDR3 reads CASTRGYQETQYF. The CDR3, as DNA: TGTGCCAGCACCAGAGGATACCAAGAGACCCAGTACTTC.

The chain employs TRBV5-1 and TRBJ2-6, with TRBD1 as a possible D gene (5 bases). Germline CDR1 reads SGHRS; CDR2 reads YFSETQ. V was shortened by 0 bases and J by 1 base, with 14 bases between the two germline ends. This CDR3 has 18 residues. The CDR3 DNA follows: TGCGCCAGCAGCTTGGCTCCAGGGATTAAATCTGGGGCCAACGTCCTGACTTTC. Translation gives CASSLAPGIKSGANVLTF.

The chain joins TRBV27 to TRBJ2-1, with TRBD2 matching over 10 bases. Germline V lookup: CDR1 MNHEY, CDR2 SMNVEV (reference sequence). Trimming took 2 bases from V and 7 from J; bases not matched to a gene: 5. The CDR3 is made up of 15 amino acids. CDR3 DNA: TGTGCCAGCAGTTTAAGCGGGAGGGCCTTAAATGAGCAGTTCTTC. It translates to CASSLSGRALNEQFF.

CDR3 protein: CSVDTSAGGDGYTF. The CDR3 bases are TGCAGCGTTGATACTTCGGCAGGGGGCGATGGCTACACCTTC. V and J are TRBV29-1 and TRBJ1-2, with TRBD1 matching 8 bases. This CDR3 is 14 amino acids long. Germline V CDR1 and CDR2: SQVTM, ANQGSEA. The V and J ends lost 3 bases and 6 bases, in that order; junction bases with no gene match: 9.

This clone was detected only a few times. The V and J genes are TRBV6-1 and TRBJ1-2; D is perhaps TRBD1 (5 bases). Trimming left V 4 bases short and J 6 bases short, with 12 bases between. The CDR3 length is 13 residues. Germline V lookup: CDR1 MNHNS, CDR2 SASEGT. DNA for the CDR3: TGTGCCAGCAGTGCGACAGCTCGCCATGGCTACACCTTC. Amino acid sequence: CASSATARHGYTF.

CDR3 nucleotides: TGTGCCAGCAGTCCCGCCACAGCTATGAACACTGAAGCTTTCTTT. Translated, it gives CASSPATAMNTEAFF. V usage is TRBV28 and J usage is TRBJ1-1; D is ambiguous. V lost 5 bases and J lost 0, with 13 bases in between. This CDR3 has 15 amino acids. The V gene's germline CDR1 is MDHEN and CDR2 SYDVKM.

This chain links TRBV11-2 with TRBJ1-3; no reliable D call. CDR1 is SGHAT and CDR2 is FQNNGV in the germline V gene. The V and J ends lost 2 bases and 4 bases respectively, with 9 bases between them. This CDR3 contains 14 residues. This CDR3 reads CASSLLVWGNTIYF. CDR3 bases: TGTGCCAGCAGCTTATTAGTCTGGGGAAACACCATATATTTT.

The chain is built from TRBV27 and TRBJ2-2; D call uncertain. V lost 6 bases and J 3 bases, leaving 5 bases between the germline ends. The CDR3 loop spans 12 amino acids. Germline V lookup: CDR1 MNHEY, CDR2 SMNVEV (reference sequence). CDR3 in amino acids: CASSQYTGELFF. CDR3 coding DNA: TGTGCCAGCAGCCAATACACCGGGGAGCTGTTTTTT.

This rearrangement joins TRBV1 to TRBJ1-5; TRBD1 is the table's D call, not checked against the DNA. TRBV1 is shown as a pseudogene. The CDR3 loop spans 19 amino acids. The CDR3 loop reads CTSSQVWDRGREKGQPQHF. The DNA for the CDR3 is TGCACCAGCAGCCAAGTTTGGGACAGGGGGCGAGAGAAGGGTCAGCCCCAGCATTTT.

The gene calls are TRBV10-3 and TRBJ2-2; 9 nucleotides match TRBD1. Germline V CDR1 and CDR2: ENHRY, SYGVKD. The CDR3 totals 14 residues. After removal of 10 bases from V and 2 bases from J, the junction contained 5 bases not matched to a gene. CDR3 nucleotide sequence: TGTGCCACCACAGGGGGCAGAAACACCGGGGAGCTGTTTTTT. It translates to CATTGGRNTGELFF.